Each of the 14 T cell receptor beta chains below was sequenced from the same sample in a study of T-cell reconstitution after alpha-beta-depleted transplantation in children. Unique molecular identifiers tagged the TCRbeta library. MiXCR, applied by TCRdb to the PCR reads, yields one record per CDR3 protein. The table shows tens of thousands of distinct CDR3 sequences, with around 18% occurring only once. Sample: PBMCs, mostly from graft donor cells, taken 360 days after TCRalphabeta/CD19-depleted stem cell transplant. The origin of the receptors is a male patient aged 2 to 10 who had a stem cell transplant for acute lymphoblastic leukemia, so the T cells may come from the graft donor.

This clonotype has ten or more counts. The chain employs TRBV3-1 and TRBJ2-1; no firm D call. V was cut by 1 base and J by 5 bases, with 9 bases left in between. Germline V CDR1 and CDR2: LGHDT, YNNKEL (reference sequence). The CDR3 runs to 14 residues. The CDR3 bases are TGTGCCAGCAGCCAAGGAGCAGCAAACAATGAGCAGTTCTTC. This sequence encodes CASSQGAANNEQFF.

This chain connects TRBV10-1 to TRBJ2-7; D unresolved. In germline, CDR1 is WNHNN, CDR2 SYGVQD (reference sequence). Trimming took 3 bases from V and 2 from J, leaving 11 bases between them. This CDR3 spans 14 amino acids. The DNA of the CDR3 is TGCGCCAGCAGTGAACACAGTGGAGCCTACGAGCAGTACTTC. Amino acids: CASSEHSGAYEQYF.

This clonotype was detected only a few times. The chain combines TRBV28 with TRBJ2-6; TRBD1 matches 7 bases. The CDR3 length is 15 residues. Germline trimming cut 5 bases from V and 3 bases from J; bases unmatched to any gene: 4. Germline CDR1 reads MDHEN; CDR2 reads SYDVKM. CDR3 in amino acids: CASSQTGFGANVLTF. CDR3 DNA sequence: TGTGCCAGCAGTCAGACAGGGTTTGGGGCCAACGTCCTGACTTTC.

This chain links TRBV6-5 with TRBJ2-5; D gene uncertain. CDR1 is MNHEY, CDR2 SVGAGI, per germline. Trimming removed 3 bases at V and 4 bases at J, with 9 bases between. The CDR3 consists of 13 residues. DNA of the CDR3: TGTGCCAGCAGTTATAGGATCGGAGAGACCCAGTACTTC. It translates to CASSYRIGETQYF.

This clonotype was counted a few times. The rearrangement joins TRBV29-1 to TRBJ1-4; 12 nucleotides line up with TRBD1. Looked up from germline, CDR1 is SQVTM and CDR2 is ANQGSEA. The V gene end was trimmed by 6 bases and the J gene end by 8 bases; junction bases not matched to a gene: 4. This CDR3 is built from 13 residues. The CDR3 loop reads CSVGDRGREKLFF. The CDR3 region has the DNA TGCAGCGTCGGGGACAGGGGGCGGGAAAAACTGTTTTTT.

There are a few counts of this clonotype. The rearrangement links TRBV4-2 to TRBJ2-1; 14 nucleotides line up with TRBD2. From germline, CDR1 is LGHNA and CDR2 YNFKEQ. V lost 4 bases, J lost 4 bases, and 6 bases stayed unmatched. This CDR3 spans 17 amino acids. The CDR3 reads CASSPGTSGSRYNEQFF. The CDR3 DNA follows: TGTGCCAGCAGCCCTGGGACTAGCGGGAGTCGATACAATGAGCAGTTCTTC.

This chain connects TRBV20-1 to TRBJ2-1; 7 bases fit TRBD1. Trimming at V came to 4 bases and at J to 7 bases, leaving 4 bases not matched to a gene. Looked up from germline, CDR1 is DFQATT and CDR2 is SNEGSKA (reference sequence). The CDR3 length is 12 residues. The CDR3 nucleotides read TGCAGTGCTAAACAGGGGTTGAATGAGCAGTTCTTC. It translates to CSAKQGLNEQFF.

This chain connects TRBV12-3 or TRBV12-4 to TRBJ1-1, with TRBD1 identical over 7 bases. The CDR3 runs 13 residues. J lost 10 bases, V lost 5 bases, and 10 bases had no gene match. CDR3 sequence (DNA): TGTGCCAGCAGTCCACAGGGGAACCCAAGAGCTTTCTTT. This encodes CASSPQGNPRAFF.

This clonotype was counted many times. J is TRBJ2-3 and V is TRBV7-9; D unclear. The CDR3 is 16 residues long. Trimming took 4 bases from V and 3 from J, leaving 17 bases between them. Germline-derived CDR1 and CDR2 are SEHNR and FQNEAQ (reference sequence). In DNA form, the CDR3 reads TGTGCCAGCAGCTCCCGAGGTGGCCAATGGACAGATACGCAGTATTTT. Translating gives CASSSRGGQWTDTQYF.

This clonotype is medium-sized within its sample. The J gene is TRBJ2-3, the V gene TRBV13, with D tentatively TRBD1 or TRBD2 (5 bases each). V shed 5 bases and J shed 11 bases, with 11 bases lying between them. The length of the CDR3 is 11 residues. CDR1 is PRHDT and CDR2 is FYEKMQ in the germline V gene (reference sequence). CDR3 DNA sequence: TGTGCCAGCAGCACCGGGACGAGGCAGTATTTT. The encoded protein is CASSTGTRQYF.

This chain uses TRBV7-9 with TRBJ2-7; no clear D. V shed 5 bases and J shed 7 bases, with 12 bases lying between them. CDR1 and CDR2 (germline): SEHNR, FQNEAQ (reference sequence). This CDR3 is built from 12 residues. The CDR3 loop reads CASSTRLVEQYF. In DNA, the CDR3 is TGTGCCAGCAGCACCCGGTTAGTGGAGCAGTACTTC.

The V call is TRBV20-1, the J call TRBJ2-1, with D uncertain. The CDR3 consists of 14 residues. Germline CDR1 reads DFQATT; CDR2 reads SNEGSKA (reference sequence). V gave up 2 bases and J gave up 3 bases, with 11 bases separating them. This CDR3 reads CSARWLGFYNEQFF. The CDR3, as DNA: TGCAGTGCTAGATGGCTAGGTTTCTACAATGAGCAGTTCTTC.

This clonotype was seen many times. This chain joins TRBV7-9 and TRBJ2-3; 7 bases map to TRBD2. CDR1 is SEHNR, CDR2 FQNEAQ, per germline (reference sequence). Trimming removed 7 bases from V and 4 bases from J; junction bases left unmatched: 8. CDR3 size: 14 residues. CDR3 in amino acids: CASIRGGRADTQYF. CDR3 DNA: TGTGCCAGCATCCGGGGCGGGAGAGCAGATACGCAGTATTTT.

This clonotype was seen more than once but under ten times. The chain carries TRBV10-1 and TRBJ2-1; tentative D call: TRBD1 (6 bases). V was shortened by 2 bases and J by 9 bases, with 20 bases between the two germline ends. The CDR3 contains 16 residues. Germline lookup yields CDR1 WNHNN and CDR2 SYGVQD (reference sequence). CDR3 region: CASSEGFFGRGIEQFF. The CDR3 DNA reads TGCGCCAGCAGTGAGGGGTTTTTTGGTAGGGGGATTGAGCAGTTCTTC.